This T cell receptor beta chain was identified during a study of T cells after yellow fever vaccination. This CDR3 region has 11 residues. Trimming stripped 7 bases from V and 3 bases from J, with 9 bases between. Germline V gene lookup returns CDR1 DFQATT and CDR2 SNEGSKA (reference sequence). Via MiXCR, TCRdb re-called the 5' RACE reads, giving one row per CDR3 protein. Found here are some 350,000 distinct CDR3 sequences, approximately 5.7% of them singletons; the top ten hold approximately 16%. The sequencing used PBMCs, collected 5 days after the yellow fever booster vaccination. The chain is built from TRBV20-1 and TRBJ1-2, with D tentatively TRBD1 (5 bases). This clonotype originated in a young man who received the YFV17D yellow fever vaccine. The CDR3 region has the DNA TGCAGTGGTCTGGGGGACTATGGCTACACCTTC. Its protein is CSGLGDYGYTF.